This T cell receptor beta chain was recovered during a study of chemoradiotherapy in HPV16-positive cancers. The study, taken as a whole, reports: Functional assays defining HPV-specific T cells used only two HPV16-positive patients.

Germline CDR1 and CDR2: SGHVT and SQSDAQ. Between the trimmed V and J ends, which lost 4 bases and 2 bases, there was a span of 6 bases. The CDR3 is made up of 13 amino acids. This clone was seen only once. Its matching antigen is unknown. Profiled with immunoSEQ multiplex PCR; TCRdb holds only in-frame clones, not every one. In the table there are approximately 14,000 clones, more than 60% of which are singletons. The rearrangement links TRBV7-4 to TRBJ1-5; a possible D gene is TRBD1 (6 bases). This material was obtained from a patient who underwent chemoradiotherapy. The TCR comes from a human donor with HPV-associated anogenital cancer. The CDR3 nucleotides are TGTGCCAGCAGCTGGACAGGCAATCAGCCCCAGCATTTT. Amino acids: CASSWTGNQPQHF. The whole variable domain, remainder taken from reference TRBV7-4 and TRBJ1-5, is GAGVSQSPRYKVAKRGRDVALRCDSISGHVTLYWYRQTLGQGSEVLTYSQSDAQRDKSGRPSGRFSAERPERSVSTLKIQRTEQGDSAVYLCASSWTGNQPQHFGDGTRLSIL.